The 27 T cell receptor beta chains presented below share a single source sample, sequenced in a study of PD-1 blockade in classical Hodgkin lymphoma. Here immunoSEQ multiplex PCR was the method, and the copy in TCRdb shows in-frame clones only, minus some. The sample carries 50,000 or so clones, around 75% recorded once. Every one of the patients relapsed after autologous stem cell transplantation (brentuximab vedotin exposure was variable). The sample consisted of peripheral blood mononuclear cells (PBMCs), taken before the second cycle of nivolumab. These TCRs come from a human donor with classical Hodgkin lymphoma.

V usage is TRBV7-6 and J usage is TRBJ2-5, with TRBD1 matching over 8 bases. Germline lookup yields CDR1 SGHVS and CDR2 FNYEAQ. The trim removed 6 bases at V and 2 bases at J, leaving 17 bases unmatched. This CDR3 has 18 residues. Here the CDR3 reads CASRSKPLGQDLQETQYF. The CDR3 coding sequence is TGTGCCAGCAGGAGTAAACCCTTGGGACAGGACCTACAAGAGACCCAGTACTTC. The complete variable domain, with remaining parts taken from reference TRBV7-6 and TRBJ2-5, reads GAGVSQSPRYKVTKRGQDVALRCDPISGHVSLYWYRQALGQGPEFLTYFNYEAQQDKSGLPNDRFSAERPEGSISTLTIQRTEQRDSAMYRCASRSKPLGQDLQETQYFGPGTRLLVL.

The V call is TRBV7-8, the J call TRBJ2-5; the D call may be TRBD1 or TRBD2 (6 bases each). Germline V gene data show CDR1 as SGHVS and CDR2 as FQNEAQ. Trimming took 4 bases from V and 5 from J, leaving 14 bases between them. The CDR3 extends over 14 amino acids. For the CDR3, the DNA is TGTGCCAGCAGCTCGAATGGGGGGCGGGAGACCCAGTACTTC. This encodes CASSSNGGRETQYF.

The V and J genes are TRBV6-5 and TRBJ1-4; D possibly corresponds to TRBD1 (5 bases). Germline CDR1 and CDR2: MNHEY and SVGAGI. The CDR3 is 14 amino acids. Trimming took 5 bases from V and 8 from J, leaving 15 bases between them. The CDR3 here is CASSTTWGGEKLFF. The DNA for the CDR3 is TGTGCCAGCAGTACGACCTGGGGGGGGGAAAAACTGTTTTTT.

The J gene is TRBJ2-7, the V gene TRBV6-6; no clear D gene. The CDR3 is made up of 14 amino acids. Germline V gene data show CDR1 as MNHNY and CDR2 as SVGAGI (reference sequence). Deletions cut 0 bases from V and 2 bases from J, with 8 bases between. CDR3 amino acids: CASSYSSETYEQYF. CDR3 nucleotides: TGTGCCAGCAGTTACTCGTCGGAAACCTACGAGCAGTACTTC.

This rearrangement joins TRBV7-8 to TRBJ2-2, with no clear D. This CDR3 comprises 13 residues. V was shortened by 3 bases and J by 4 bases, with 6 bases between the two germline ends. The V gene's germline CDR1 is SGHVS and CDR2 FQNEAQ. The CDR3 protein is CASSFAFTGELFF. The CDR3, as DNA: TGTGCCAGCAGCTTCGCGTTCACCGGGGAGCTGTTTTTT.

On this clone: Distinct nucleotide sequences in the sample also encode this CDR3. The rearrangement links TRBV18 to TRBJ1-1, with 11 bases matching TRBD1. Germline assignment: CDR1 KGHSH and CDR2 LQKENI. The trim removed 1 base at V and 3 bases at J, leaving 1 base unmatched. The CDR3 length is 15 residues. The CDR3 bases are TGTGCCAGCTCACCACGGGACAGGGGGGACACTGAAGCTTTCTTT. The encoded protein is CASSPRDRGDTEAFF.

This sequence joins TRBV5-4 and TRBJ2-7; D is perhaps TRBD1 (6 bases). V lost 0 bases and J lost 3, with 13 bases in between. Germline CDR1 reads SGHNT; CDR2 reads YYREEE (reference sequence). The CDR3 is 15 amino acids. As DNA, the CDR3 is TGTGCCAGCAGCTTGGGGCAGGGGTGGAGCTACGAGCAGTACTTC. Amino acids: CASSLGQGWSYEQYF.

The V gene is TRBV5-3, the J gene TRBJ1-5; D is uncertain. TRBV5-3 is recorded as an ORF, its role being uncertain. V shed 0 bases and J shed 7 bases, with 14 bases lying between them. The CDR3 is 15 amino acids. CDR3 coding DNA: TGTGCCAGAAGCTTGGGTTCCGGGTCGCGGCAGCCCCAGCATTTT. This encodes CARSLGSGSRQPQHF.

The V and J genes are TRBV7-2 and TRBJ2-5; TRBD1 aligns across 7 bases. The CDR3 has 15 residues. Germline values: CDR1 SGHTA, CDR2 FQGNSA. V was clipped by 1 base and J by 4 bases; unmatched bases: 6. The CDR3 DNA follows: TGTGCCAGCAGCTTAGTCCGGGACAGCGGAGAGACCCAGTACTTC. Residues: CASSLVRDSGETQYF.

CDR3 bases: TGTGCCATCAGTGAGGGGACATTTCTTGGCTACACCTTC. It encodes CAISEGTFLGYTF. The chain recombines TRBV10-3 with TRBJ1-2; D might be TRBD1 (6 bases). Germline CDR1 and CDR2: ENHRY and SYGVKD. V shed 2 bases and J shed 7 bases, with 11 bases lying between them. This CDR3 is 13 amino acids long.

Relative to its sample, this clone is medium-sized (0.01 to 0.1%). In nucleotides, the CDR3 is TGTGCCAGCAGCCTCCAGGGGGGCTCTCCCAACGAGCAGTACTTC. Residues: CASSLQGGSPNEQYF. V and J are TRBV7-2 and TRBJ2-7; TRBD1 might be the D (7 bases). V was cut by 5 bases and J by 5 bases, with 19 bases left in between. This CDR3 spans 15 amino acids. Germline CDR1 and CDR2: SGHTA and FQGNSA.

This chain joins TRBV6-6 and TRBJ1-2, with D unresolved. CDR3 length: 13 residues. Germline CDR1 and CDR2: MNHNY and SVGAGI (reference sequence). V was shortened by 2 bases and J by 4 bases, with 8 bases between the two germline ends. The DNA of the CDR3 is TGTGCCAGCAGTTACACCCGGGGCTATGGCTACACCTTC. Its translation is CASSYTRGYGYTF.

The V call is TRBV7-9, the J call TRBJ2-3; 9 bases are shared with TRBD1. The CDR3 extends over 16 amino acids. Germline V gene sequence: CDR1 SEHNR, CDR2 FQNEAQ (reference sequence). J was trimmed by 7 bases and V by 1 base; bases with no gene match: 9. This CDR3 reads CASSLGGQGNRNTQYF. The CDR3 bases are TGTGCCAGCAGCTTAGGGGGACAGGGTAATCGAAATACGCAGTATTTT.

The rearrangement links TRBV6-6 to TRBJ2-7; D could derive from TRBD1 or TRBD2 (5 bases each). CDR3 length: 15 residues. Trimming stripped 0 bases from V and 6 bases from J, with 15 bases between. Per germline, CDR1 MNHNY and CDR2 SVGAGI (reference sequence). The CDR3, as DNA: TGTGCCAGCAGTTACTCGGCAGGGAGCAGGGCCGAGCAGTACTTC. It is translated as CASSYSAGSRAEQYF.

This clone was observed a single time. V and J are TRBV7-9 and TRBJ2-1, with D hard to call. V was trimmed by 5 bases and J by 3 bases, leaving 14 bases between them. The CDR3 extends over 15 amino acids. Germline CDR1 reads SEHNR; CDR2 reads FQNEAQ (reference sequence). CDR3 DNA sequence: TGTGCCAGCAGCCCCCTAAAGTACAGCTACAATGAGCAGTTCTTC. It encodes CASSPLKYSYNEQFF.

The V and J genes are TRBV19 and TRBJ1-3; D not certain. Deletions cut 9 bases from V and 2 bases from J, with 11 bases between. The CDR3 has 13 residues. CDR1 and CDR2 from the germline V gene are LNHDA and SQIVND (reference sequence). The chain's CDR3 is CASPRPTGNTIYF. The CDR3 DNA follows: TGTGCCAGCCCCCGGCCGACTGGAAACACCATATATTTT.

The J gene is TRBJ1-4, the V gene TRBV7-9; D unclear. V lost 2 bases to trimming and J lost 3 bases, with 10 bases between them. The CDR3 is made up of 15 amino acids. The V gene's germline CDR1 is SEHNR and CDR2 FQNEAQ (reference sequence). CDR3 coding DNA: TGTGCCAGCAGCTTAAAGCCGGGCCCTAATGAAAAACTGTTTTTT. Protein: CASSLKPGPNEKLFF.

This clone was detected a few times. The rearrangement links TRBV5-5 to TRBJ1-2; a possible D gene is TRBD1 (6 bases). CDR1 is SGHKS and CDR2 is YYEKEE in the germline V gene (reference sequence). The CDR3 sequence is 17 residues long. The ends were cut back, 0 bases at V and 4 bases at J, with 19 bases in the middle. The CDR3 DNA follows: TGTGCCAGCAGCTTGGAGGTTGGCTCGGACAGTCCCTATGGCTACACCTTC. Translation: CASSLEVGSDSPYGYTF.

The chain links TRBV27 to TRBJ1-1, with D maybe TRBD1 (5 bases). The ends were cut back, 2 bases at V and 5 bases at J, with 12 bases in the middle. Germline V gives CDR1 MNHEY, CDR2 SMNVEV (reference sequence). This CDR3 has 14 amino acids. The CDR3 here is CASSLEWGETEAFF. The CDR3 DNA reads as TGTGCCAGCAGTTTAGAATGGGGGGAGACTGAAGCTTTCTTT.

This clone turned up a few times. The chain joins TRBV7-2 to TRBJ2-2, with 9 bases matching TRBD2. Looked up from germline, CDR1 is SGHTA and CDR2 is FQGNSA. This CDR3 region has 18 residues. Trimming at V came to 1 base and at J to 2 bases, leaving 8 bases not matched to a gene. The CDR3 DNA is TGTGCCAGCAGCTTAGTTCTCCTAGCGGGGTTCAACACCGGGGAGCTGTTTTTT. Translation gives CASSLVLLAGFNTGELFF.

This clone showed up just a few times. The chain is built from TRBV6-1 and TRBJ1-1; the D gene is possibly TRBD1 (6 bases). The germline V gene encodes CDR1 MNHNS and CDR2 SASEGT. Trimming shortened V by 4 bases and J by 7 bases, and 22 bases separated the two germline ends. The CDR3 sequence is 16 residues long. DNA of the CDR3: TGTGCCAGCAGTGCCCAAACCCGACAGGCCCTGGATGAAGCTTTCTTT. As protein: CASSAQTRQALDEAFF.

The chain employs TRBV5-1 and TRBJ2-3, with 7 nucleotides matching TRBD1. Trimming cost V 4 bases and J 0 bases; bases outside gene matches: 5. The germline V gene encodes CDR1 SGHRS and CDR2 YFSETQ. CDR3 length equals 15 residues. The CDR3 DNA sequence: TGCGCCAGCAGCATACGGACAGGTAGCACAGATACGCAGTATTTT. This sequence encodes CASSIRTGSTDTQYF.

CDR3 sequence reads: CASSQQGITEAFF. The DNA for the CDR3 is TGTGCCAGTAGTCAACAGGGGATCACTGAAGCTTTCTTT. The chain carries TRBV19 and TRBJ1-1; 7 bases align to TRBD1. CDR3 size: 13 residues. V lost 5 bases, J lost 4 bases, and 4 bases stayed unmatched. Per the germline V gene, CDR1 is LNHDA and CDR2 is SQIVND (reference sequence).

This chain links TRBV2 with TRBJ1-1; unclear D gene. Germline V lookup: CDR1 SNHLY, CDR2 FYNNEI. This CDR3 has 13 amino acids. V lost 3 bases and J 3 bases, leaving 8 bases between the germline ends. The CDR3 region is CASSELADTEAFF. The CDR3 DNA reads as TGTGCCAGCAGTGAGTTGGCCGACACTGAAGCTTTCTTT.

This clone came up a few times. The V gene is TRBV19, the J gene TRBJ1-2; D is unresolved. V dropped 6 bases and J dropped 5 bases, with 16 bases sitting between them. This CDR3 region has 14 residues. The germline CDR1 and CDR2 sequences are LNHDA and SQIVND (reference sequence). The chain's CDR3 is CASRTAEGGYGYTF. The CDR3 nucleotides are TGTGCCAGTAGGACCGCGGAGGGTGGGTATGGCTACACCTTC.

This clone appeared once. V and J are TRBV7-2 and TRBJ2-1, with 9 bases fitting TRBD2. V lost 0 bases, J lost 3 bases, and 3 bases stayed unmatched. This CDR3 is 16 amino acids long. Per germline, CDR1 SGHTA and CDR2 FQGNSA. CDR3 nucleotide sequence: TGTGCCAGCAGCTTAGCCGGAGCGGGAGGCTACAATGAGCAGTTCTTC. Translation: CASSLAGAGGYNEQFF.

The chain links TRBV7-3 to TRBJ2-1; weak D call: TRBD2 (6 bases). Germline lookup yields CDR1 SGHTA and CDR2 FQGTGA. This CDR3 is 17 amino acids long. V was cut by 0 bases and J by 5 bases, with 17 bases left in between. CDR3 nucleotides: TGTGCCAGCAGCTTAACCCCTGGGACTCCGGGGGACAATGAGCAGTTCTTC. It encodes CASSLTPGTPGDNEQFF. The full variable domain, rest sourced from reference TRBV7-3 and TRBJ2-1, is GAGVSQTPSNKVTEKGKYVELRCDPISGHTALYWYRQSLGQGPEFLIYFQGTGAADDSGLPNDRFFAVRPEGSVSTLKIQRTERGDSAVYLCASSLTPGTPGDNEQFFGPGTRLTVL.